This TCR beta chain is from a study of blood T cell repertoires in COVID-19. The overall study: Samples representing acute and convalescent COVID-19 were sourced from the United States, Italy and Spain. In each case, the material was cDNA or gDNA derived from T cells, B-cell-depleted T cells, or PBMCs.

Followed longitudinally, the Seattle patients had been enrolled during active infection. Per the original data handling: For nucleated cells, counts were estimated from reference gene primer amplification. The protocol was immunoSEQ multiplex PCR, while the TCRdb copy is restricted to in-frame clones and leaves out a portion. V, J and clone size were drawn from that table, and D and trimming were deduced from the DNA. The sample lists 250,000 to 350,000 clones; about 81% were seen once. Germline-derived CDR1 and CDR2 are SGDLS and YYNGEE. The CDR3 sequence is 16 residues long. Losses at the gene ends were 4 bases for V and 0 bases for J; bases not matched to a gene: 7.

This sequence was found in a human donor with COVID-19, enrolled during active disease. The donor label of this sample is uncertain. The rearrangement links TRBV9 to TRBJ1-3; 7 bases are a match to TRBD1. Sequences were obtained from peripheral blood. CDR3 sequence (DNA): TGTGCCAGCAGCCTACGACAGGGTGTCTCTGGAAACACCATATATTTT. Translated, it gives CASSLRQGVSGNTIYF.